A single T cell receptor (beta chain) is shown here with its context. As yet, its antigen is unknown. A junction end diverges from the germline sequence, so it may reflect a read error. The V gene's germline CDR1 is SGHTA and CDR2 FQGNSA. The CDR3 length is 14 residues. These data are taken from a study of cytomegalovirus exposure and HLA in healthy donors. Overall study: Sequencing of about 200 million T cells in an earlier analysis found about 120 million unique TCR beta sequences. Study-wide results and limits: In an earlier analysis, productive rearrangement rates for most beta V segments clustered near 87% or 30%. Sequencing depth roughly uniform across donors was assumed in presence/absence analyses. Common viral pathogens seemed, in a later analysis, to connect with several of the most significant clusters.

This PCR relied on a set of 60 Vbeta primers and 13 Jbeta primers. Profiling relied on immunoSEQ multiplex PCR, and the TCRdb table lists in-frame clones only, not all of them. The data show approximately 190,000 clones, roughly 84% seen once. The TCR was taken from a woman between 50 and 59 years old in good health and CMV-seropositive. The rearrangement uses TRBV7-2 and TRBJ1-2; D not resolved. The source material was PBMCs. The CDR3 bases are TGTGCCAGCAGCTTAGGGGGTGCGGGTTATGACTACACCTTC. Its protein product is CASSLGGAGYDYTF.